This T cell receptor beta chain was recorded in a study of response to subunit inactivated influenza vaccine. General study results and limits: It was the authors' suggestion that each seasonal influenza vaccination recruits few new T cells.

The table lists this clonotype with many counts. Its cognate antigen is unknown. Trimming cost V 6 bases and J 6 bases; bases outside gene matches: 12. CDR3 size: 14 residues. Looked up from germline, CDR1 is SQVTM and CDR2 is ANQGSEA. Each CDR3 protein gets one entry after TCRdb re-called the RT-PCR reads with MiXCR. Of more than 450,000 distinct CDR3 sequences in the sample, around 8% are singletons; the top ten hold over 10%. Source: PBMCs from blood, taken less than 30 months after vaccination. This chain links TRBV29-1 with TRBJ2-7; 9 bases agree with TRBD1. The origin of this receptor is a man between 45 and 75 years old who received an inactivated influenza vaccine. The CDR3 region is CSVTPGQGVVEQYF. The CDR3 nucleotides read TGCAGCGTCACACCGGGACAGGGAGTCGTCGAGCAGTACTTC.